In its sample, the clone carrying this T cell receptor beta chain was seen many times. These data are taken from a study of blood T cell repertoires in COVID-19. Per the germline V gene, CDR1 is SGHDN and CDR2 is FVKESK. J was trimmed by 6 bases and V by 4 bases; bases with no gene match: 3. The CDR3 runs to 13 residues. The protocol was immunoSEQ multiplex PCR, while the TCRdb copy is restricted to in-frame clones and leaves out a portion. The sample has over 150,000 clones; about 93% are singletons. V gene TRBV14 combines with J gene TRBJ1-2; 9 bases map to TRBD1. This receptor was identified in a man aged 30 to 39 with COVID-19, enrolled during active disease. Sample: peripheral blood. The CDR3 spells CASSPRTGDGYTF. CDR3 nucleotide sequence: TGTGCCAGCAGCCCCCGGACAGGGGATGGCTACACCTTC.